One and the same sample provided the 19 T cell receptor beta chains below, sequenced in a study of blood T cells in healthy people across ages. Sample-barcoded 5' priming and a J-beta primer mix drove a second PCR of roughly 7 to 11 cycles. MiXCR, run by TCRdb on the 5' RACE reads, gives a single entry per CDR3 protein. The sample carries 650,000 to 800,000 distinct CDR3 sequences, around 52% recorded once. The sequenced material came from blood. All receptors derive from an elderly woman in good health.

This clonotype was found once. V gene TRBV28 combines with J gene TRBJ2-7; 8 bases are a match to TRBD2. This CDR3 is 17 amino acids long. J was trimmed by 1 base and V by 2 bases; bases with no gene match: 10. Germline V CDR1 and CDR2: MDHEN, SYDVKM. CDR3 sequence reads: CASSLGSGGSRSYEQYF. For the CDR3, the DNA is TGTGCCAGCAGTTTAGGTTCGGGAGGGTCGCGTTCCTACGAGCAGTACTTC.

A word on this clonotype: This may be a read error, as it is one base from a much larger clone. Here the CDR3 reads CAISSTSGIGNEQYF. CDR3 DNA: TGTGCCATCAGCTCGACTAGCGGGATCGGCAATGAGCAGTACTTC. The chain uses TRBV10-3 and TRBJ2-1; TRBD2 matches at 11 bases. The end of the DNA fits TRBJ2-7 better, so the J call may be wrong. The CDR3 is made up of 15 amino acids. The germline gives CDR1 ENHRY, CDR2 SYGVKD.

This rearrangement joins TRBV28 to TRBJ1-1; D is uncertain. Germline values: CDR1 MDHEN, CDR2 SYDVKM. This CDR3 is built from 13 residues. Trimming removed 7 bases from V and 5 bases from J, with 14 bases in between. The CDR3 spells CASTPSRRTEAFF. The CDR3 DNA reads TGTGCCAGCACCCCCAGCAGACGTACTGAAGCTTTCTTT.

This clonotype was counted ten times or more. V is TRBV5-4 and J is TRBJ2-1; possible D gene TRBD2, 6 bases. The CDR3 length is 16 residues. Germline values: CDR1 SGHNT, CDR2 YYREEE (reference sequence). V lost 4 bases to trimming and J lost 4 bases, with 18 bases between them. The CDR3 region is CASSLLGGWGYNEQFF. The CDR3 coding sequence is TGTGCCAGCAGCCTGCTGGGGGGATGGGGTTACAATGAGCAGTTCTTC.

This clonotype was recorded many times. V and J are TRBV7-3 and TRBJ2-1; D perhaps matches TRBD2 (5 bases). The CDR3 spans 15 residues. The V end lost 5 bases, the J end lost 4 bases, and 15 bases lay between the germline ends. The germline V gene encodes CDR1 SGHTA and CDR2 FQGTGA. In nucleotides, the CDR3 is TGTGCCAGCAGCCCCTTGGCGGGCTCGTACAATGAGCAGTTCTTC. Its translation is CASSPLAGSYNEQFF.

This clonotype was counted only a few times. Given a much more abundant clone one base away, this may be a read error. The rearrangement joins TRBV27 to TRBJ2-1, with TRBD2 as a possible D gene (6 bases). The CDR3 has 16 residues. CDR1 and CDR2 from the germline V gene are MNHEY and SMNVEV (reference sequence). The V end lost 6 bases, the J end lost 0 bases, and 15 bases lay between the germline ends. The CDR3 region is CASRRSGAHSYNEQFF. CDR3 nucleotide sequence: TGTGCCAGCAGACGTAGCGGCGCACACTCCTACAATGAGCAGTTCTTC.

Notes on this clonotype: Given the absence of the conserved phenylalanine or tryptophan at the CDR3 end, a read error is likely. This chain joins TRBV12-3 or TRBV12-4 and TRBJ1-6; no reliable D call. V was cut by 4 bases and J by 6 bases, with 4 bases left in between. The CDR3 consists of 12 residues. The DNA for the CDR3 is TGTGCCAGCAGTTACCCTAATTCACCCCTCCACTTA. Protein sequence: CASSYPNSPLHL.

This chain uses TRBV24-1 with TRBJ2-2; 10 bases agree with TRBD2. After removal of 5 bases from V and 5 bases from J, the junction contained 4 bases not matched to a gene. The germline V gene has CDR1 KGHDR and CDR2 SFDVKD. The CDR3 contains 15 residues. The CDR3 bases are TGTGCCACCAGTGGTTCTAGCGGGAGAACCGGGGAGCTGTTTTTT. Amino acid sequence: CATSGSSGRTGELFF.

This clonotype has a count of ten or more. The CDR3 coding sequence is TGTGCCAGCAGTTTCGCCGGGACTAGATTATATGAGCAGTTCTTC. It is translated as CASSFAGTRLYEQFF. This chain joins TRBV27 and TRBJ2-1, with 8 bases identical to TRBD2. The germline V gene has CDR1 MNHEY and CDR2 SMNVEV (reference sequence). J lost 8 bases, V lost 3 bases, and 9 bases had no gene match. The CDR3 runs 15 residues.

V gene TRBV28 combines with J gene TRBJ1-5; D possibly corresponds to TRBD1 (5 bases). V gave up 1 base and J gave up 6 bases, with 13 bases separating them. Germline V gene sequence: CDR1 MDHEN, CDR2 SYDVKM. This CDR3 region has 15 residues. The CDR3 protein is CASSLYGGRGQPQHF. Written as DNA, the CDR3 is TGTGCCAGCAGTTTATACGGCGGGAGGGGTCAGCCCCAGCATTTT.

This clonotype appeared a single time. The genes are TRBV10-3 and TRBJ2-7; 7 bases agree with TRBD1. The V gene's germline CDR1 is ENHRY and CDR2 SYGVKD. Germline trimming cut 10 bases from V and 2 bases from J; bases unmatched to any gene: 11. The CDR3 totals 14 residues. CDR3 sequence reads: CASNRGLEAYEQYF. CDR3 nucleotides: TGTGCCAGTAACAGGGGTCTCGAGGCCTACGAGCAGTACTTC.

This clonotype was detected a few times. CDR3 in amino acids: CASSPRTSGRAGELFF. The CDR3 nucleotides read TGTGCCAGCAGCCCGAGGACTAGCGGGAGGGCCGGGGAGCTGTTTTTT. The chain links TRBV9 to TRBJ2-2; 15 bases line up with TRBD2. The germline V gene has CDR1 SGDLS and CDR2 YYNGEE. The ends lost 4 bases at V and 6 bases at J; junction bases unmatched: 4. The CDR3 is made up of 16 amino acids. The full variable domain, in which reference TRBV9 and TRBJ2-2 provide the parts outside the CDR3, is DSGVTQTPKHLITATGQRVTLRCSPRSGDLSVYWYQQSLDQGLQFLIQYYNGEERAKGNILERFSAQQFPDLHSELNLSSLELGDSALYFCASSPRTSGRAGELFFGEGSRLTVL.

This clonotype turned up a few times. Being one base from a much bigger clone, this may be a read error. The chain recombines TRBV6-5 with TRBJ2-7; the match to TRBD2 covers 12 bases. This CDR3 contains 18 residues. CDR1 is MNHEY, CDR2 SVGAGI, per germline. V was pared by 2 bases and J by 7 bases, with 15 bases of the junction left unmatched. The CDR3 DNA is TGTGCCAGCAGTTACCTCCCGCCTAGCGGGAGGGCCTTTAATGAGCAGTACTTC. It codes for CASSYLPPSGRAFNEQYF.

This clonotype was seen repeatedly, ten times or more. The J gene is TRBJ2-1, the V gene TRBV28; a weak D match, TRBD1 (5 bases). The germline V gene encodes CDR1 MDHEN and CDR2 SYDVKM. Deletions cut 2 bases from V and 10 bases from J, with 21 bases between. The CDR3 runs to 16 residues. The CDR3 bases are TGTGCCAGCAGTTTAGGCAGTCTTTATCACGGACAAGAGCAGTTCTTC. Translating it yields CASSLGSLYHGQEQFF.

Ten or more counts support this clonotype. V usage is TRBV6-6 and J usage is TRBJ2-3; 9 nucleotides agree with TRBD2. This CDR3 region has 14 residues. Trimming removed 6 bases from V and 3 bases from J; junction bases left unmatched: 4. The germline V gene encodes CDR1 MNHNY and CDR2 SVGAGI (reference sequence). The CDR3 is CASSPTSGTDTQYF. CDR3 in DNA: TGTGCCAGCAGCCCTACTAGCGGGACAGATACGCAGTATTTT.

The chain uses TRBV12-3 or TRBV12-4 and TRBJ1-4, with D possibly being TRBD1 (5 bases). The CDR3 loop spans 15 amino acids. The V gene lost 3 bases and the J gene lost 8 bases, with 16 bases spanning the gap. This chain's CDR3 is CASSFRGGVSEKLFF. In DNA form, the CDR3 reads TGTGCCAGCAGTTTCCGGGGGGGTGTATCGGAAAAACTGTTTTTT.

CDR3 protein: CASSYSLAQGSGTDTQYF. The CDR3 nucleotides are TGTGCCAGCAGTTACTCGTTAGCACAGGGTAGCGGAACAGATACGCAGTATTTT. V is TRBV6-5 and J is TRBJ2-3; tentatively, D is TRBD1 or TRBD2 (6 bases each). The CDR3 is 18 residues long. Trimming left V 0 bases short and J 3 bases short, with 19 bases between. Germline lookup yields CDR1 MNHEY and CDR2 SVGAGI.

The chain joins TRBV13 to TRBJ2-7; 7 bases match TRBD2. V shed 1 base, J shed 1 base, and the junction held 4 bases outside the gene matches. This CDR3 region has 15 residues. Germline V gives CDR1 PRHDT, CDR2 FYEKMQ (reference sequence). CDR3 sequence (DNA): TGTGCCAGCAGCTTAGATAGCGGGCCTTCCTACGAGCAGTACTTC. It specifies CASSLDSGPSYEQYF.

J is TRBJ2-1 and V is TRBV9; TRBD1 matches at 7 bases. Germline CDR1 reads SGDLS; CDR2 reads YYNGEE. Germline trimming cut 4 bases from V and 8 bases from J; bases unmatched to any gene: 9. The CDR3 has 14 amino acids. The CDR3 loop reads CASSRQGLGDEQFF. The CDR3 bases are TGTGCCAGCAGCCGACAGGGCCTTGGGGATGAGCAGTTCTTC.